Given below is one T cell receptor beta chain in context. This specimen comes from a study of regulatory and conventional T cells in RAG deficiency. Sequenced by immunoSEQ multiplex PCR; TCRdb stores in-frame clones only, minus some. The table includes roughly 35,000 clones, approximately 89% detected once. This CDR3 contains 17 residues. V gave up 1 base and J gave up 2 bases, with 18 bases separating them. CDR1 is LGHNA and CDR2 is YNFKEQ in the germline V gene. In addition, the sample was reused for a study of regulatory T cells. As reported in that work: Amplification used 52 TRBV primers and 13 TRBJ primers.

This chain joins TRBV4-2 and TRBJ2-7, with D perhaps being TRBD1 or TRBD2 (5 bases each). The sequenced sample consisted of CD8+ T cells sorted from blood. This TCR was sampled from a human donor in good health. CDR3 amino acids: CASSQVFSTGPTYEQYF. The CDR3 bases are TGTGCCAGCAGCCAAGTATTTTCGACGGGACCTACCTACGAGCAGTACTTC.